This note documents a single TCR beta chain sequence. The antigen it binds to is not known. No much larger clonotype is one base removed from it; base qualities were not supplied. The collaborating institutions used their own protocols to collect whole blood in K2EDTA tubes. For TCRbeta analysis, collaborators shipped samples as frozen whole blood, isolated PBMCs, or DNA extracted from either of those sample types. TCRbeta CDR3 regions were amplified from genomic DNA by means of the immunoSEQ Assay, a bias-controlled multiplex PCR. On the study's bioinformatics: The number of nucleated cells in each sample was estimated from the amplification of reference gene primers within the assay. To quantify the absolute abundance of each unique TCRbeta CDR3 rearrangement, sequence reads were collapsed and filtered. For each sample, productive Simpson clonality was calculated as the square root of Simpson's diversity index across productive rearrangements. Sourced from immuneACCESS, this table was stored by TCRdb with only in-frame sequences that have V and J called. A share of the clones is absent; for the studies checked, an unresolved V gene accounts for under half, and the remainder has no known explanation. That table furnishes V, J and clone size, whereas the DNA furnished D and trimming. The sample table contains nearly 15,000 clones; only one count was recorded for more than 80% of them. 3% to 3.5% of the sample goes to the ten largest clones.

This sample was taken from a study of blood T cell repertoires in COVID-19 (TCRdb year 2020). Context from the whole study: Samples covering the acute and convalescent phases of COVID-19 were provided by collaborators in the United States, Italy and Spain. Sample metadata almost always included a de-identified subject ID, COVID-19 status, age in years and sex. Where available, HLA class I and class II types were taken from metadata supplied by the sample provider and were not determined by assay-based typing. Samples were obtained from the ongoing ImmuneRACE study (first 160 participants) and from some 1,300 subjects provided by 6 global collaborators. Subjects who had been exposed to COVID-19, were actively infected with it, or had recovered from it provided the deeply sampled blood TCRbeta repertoires that made up the dataset. The prospective study material was composed of cDNA or gDNA derived from T cells, B-cell-depleted T cells, or PBMCs. The repertoires were released in a freely available public database intended as a resource for research on the immune response to SARS-CoV-2.

Overall results and qualifications from the work: The quantity of clinical and demographic metadata differed by source and by participant and was supplied without curation.

The germline V gene yields SGHRS for CDR1 and YFSETQ for CDR2. The germline V end is reduced by 0 bases and the J end by 8 bases; junction bases left unmatched: 7. The CDR3 runs 16 amino acids, cysteine and phenylalanine included. Only CDR3 DNA remains: 48 bases, in frame from the first base. What was sequenced was peripheral blood. The chain joins TRBV5-1 to TRBJ1-6; 8 of the junction bases match TRBD1. The source is a human donor in a cohort sampled during active COVID-19. The CDR3 here reads CASSLAGGSRDSPLHF. The nucleotide sequence reads TGCGCCAGCAGCTTGGCAGGGGGCTCAAGGGATTCACCCCTCCACTTT. The full variable domain, with segments outside the CDR3 supplied by the reference TRBV5-1 and TRBJ1-6 proteins, appears as KAGVTQTPRYLIKTRGQQVTLSCSPISGHRSVSWYQQTPGQGLQFLFEYFSETQRNKGNFPGRFSGRQFSNSRSEMNVSTLELGDSALYLCASSLAGGSRDSPLHFGNGTRLTVT.